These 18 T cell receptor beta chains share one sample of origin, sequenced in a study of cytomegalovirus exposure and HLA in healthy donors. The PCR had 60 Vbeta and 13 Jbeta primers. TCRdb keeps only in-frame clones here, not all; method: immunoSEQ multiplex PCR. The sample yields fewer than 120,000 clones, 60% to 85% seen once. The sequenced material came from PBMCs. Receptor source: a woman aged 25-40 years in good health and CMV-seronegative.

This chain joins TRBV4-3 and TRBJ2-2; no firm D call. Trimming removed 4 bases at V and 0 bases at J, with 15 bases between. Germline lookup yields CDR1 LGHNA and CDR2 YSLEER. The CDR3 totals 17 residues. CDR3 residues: CASSPAPPGANTGELFF. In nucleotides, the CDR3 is TGCGCCAGCAGCCCTGCACCCCCTGGAGCGAACACCGGGGAGCTGTTTTTT.

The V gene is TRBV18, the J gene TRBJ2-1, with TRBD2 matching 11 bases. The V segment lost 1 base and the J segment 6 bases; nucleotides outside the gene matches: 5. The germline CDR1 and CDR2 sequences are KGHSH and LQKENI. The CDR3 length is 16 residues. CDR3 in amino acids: CASSPQLAGGTNEQFF. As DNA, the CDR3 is TGTGCCAGCTCACCACAGTTAGCGGGAGGGACCAATGAGCAGTTCTTC.

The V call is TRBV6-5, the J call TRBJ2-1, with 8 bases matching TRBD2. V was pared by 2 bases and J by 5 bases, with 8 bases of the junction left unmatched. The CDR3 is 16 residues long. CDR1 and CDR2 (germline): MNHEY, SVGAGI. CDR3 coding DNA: TGTGCCAGCAGTTACGGTAGGGGACTAGTAAACAATGAGCAGTTCTTC. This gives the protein CASSYGRGLVNNEQFF.

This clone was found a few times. The CDR3 protein is CASRPGTGATNYGYTF. The CDR3 bases are TGTGCCAGCAGACCCGGGACAGGGGCCACTAACTATGGCTACACCTTC. The chain carries TRBV7-2 and TRBJ1-2; 10 bases are a match to TRBD1. J was trimmed by 0 bases and V by 6 bases; bases with no gene match: 7. Per the germline V gene, CDR1 is SGHTA and CDR2 is FQGNSA. There are 16 residues in the CDR3. Full variable domain (missing parts from reference TRBV7-2 and TRBJ1-2): GAGVSQSPSNKVTEKGKDVELRCDPISGHTALYWYRQSLGQGLEFLIYFQGNSAPDKSGLPSDRFSAERTGGSVSTLTIQRTQQEDSAVYLCASRPGTGATNYGYTFGSGTRLTVV.

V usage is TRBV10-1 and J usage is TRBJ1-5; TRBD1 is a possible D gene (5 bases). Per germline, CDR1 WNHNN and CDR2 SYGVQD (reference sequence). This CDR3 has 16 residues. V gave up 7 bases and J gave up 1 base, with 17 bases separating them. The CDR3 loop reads CASTRVGGSSNQPQHF. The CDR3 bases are TGCGCCAGCACCAGAGTCGGGGGTTCGAGCAATCAGCCCCAGCATTTT.

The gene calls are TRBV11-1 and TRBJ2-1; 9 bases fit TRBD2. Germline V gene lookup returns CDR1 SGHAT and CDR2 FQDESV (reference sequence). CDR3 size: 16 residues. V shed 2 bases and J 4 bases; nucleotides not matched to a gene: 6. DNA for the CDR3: TGTGCCAGCAGCTTACCAGGGCTAGCGGGATACAATGAGCAGTTCTTC. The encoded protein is CASSLPGLAGYNEQFF.

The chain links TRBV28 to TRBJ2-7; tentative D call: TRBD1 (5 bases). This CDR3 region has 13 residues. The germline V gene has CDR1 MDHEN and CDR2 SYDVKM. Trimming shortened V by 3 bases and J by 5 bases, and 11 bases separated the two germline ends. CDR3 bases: TGTGCCAGCAGTTTGAGCAGGGTGAACGAGCAGTACTTC. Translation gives CASSLSRVNEQYF.

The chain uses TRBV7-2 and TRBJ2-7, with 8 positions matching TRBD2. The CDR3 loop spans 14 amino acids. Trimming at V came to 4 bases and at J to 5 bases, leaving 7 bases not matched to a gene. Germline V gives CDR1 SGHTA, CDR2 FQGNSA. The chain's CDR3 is CASSSGTRGHEQYF. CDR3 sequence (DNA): TGTGCCAGCAGCTCCGGGACTAGAGGCCACGAGCAGTACTTC.

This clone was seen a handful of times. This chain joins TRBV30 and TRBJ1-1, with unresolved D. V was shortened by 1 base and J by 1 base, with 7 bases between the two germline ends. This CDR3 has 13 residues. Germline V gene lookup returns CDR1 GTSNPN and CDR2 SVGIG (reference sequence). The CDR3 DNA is TGTGCCTGGAGTGCGGAGAAGAACACTGAAGCTTTCTTT. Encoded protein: CAWSAEKNTEAFF.

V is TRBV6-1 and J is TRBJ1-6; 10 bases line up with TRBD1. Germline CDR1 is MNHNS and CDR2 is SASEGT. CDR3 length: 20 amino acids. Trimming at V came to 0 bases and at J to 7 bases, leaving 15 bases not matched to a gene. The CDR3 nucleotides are TGTGCCAGCAGTGAAGCCGCTTTCCGGGACAGGGGACAACTAAATTCACCCCTCCACTTT. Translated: CASSEAAFRDRGQLNSPLHF.

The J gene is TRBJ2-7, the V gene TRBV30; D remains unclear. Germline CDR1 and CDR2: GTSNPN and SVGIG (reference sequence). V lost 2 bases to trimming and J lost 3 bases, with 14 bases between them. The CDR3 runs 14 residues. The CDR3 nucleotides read TGTGCCTGGAGTCCCCAGGTCCGCTTCTACGAGCAGTACTTC. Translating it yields CAWSPQVRFYEQYF.

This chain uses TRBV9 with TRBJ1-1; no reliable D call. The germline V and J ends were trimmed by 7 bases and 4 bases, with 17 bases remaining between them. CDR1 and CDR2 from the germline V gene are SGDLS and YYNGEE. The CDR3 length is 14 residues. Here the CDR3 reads CASGGVGTGTEAFF. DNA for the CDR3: TGTGCCAGCGGCGGCGTGGGTACGGGCACTGAAGCTTTCTTT.

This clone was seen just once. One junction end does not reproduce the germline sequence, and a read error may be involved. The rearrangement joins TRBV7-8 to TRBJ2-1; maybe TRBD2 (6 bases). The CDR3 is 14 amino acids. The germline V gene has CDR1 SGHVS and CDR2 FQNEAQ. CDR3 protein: CASSPRDSNNEQFF. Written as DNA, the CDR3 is TGTGCCAGCAGCCCCCGGGACTCCAACAATGAGCAGTTCTTC.

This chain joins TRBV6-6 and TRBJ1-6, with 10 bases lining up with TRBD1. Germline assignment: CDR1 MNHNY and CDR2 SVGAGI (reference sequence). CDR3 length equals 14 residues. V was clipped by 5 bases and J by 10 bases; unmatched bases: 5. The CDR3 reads CASSDPGQGSPLHF. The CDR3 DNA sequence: TGTGCCAGCAGTGATCCGGGACAGGGGTCACCCCTCCACTTT.

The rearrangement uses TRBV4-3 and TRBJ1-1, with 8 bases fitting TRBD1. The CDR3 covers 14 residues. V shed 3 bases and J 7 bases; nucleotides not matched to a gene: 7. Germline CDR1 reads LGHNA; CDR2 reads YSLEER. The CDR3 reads CASSHHTGQVEAFF. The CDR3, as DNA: TGCGCCAGCAGCCACCACACGGGACAGGTTGAAGCTTTCTTT.

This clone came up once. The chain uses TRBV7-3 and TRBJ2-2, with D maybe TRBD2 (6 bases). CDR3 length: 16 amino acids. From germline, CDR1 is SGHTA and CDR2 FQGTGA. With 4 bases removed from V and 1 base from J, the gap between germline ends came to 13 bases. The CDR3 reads CASSSGGDQNTGELFF. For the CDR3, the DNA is TGTGCCAGCAGCTCCGGCGGGGACCAGAACACCGGGGAGCTGTTTTTT.

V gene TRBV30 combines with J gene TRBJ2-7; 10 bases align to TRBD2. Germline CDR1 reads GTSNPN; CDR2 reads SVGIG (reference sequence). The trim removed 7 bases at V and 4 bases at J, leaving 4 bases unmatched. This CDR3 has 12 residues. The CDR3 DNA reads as TGTGCCTATGTAGCGGGGGGTTACGAGCAGTACTTC. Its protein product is CAYVAGGYEQYF. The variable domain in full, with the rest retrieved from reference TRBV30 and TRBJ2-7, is SQTIHQWPATLVQPVGSPLSLECTVEGTSNPNLYWYRQAAGRGLQLLFYSVGIGQISSEVPQNLSASRPQDRQFILSSKKLLLSDSGFYLCAYVAGGYEQYFGPGTRLTVT.

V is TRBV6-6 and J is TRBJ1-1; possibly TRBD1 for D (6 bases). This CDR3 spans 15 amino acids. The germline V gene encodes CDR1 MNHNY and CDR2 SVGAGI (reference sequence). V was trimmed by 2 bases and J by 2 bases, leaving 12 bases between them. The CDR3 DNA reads TGTGCCAGCAGTTACCCACAGGGAACCAACACTGAAGCTTTCTTT. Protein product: CASSYPQGTNTEAFF.